The 17 T cell receptor beta chains below come from one sample, sequenced in a study of T-cell memory formation after mild COVID-19 (dated by TCRdb to the early 2020s). The method behind the library was 5' RACE. Sequencing instrument: Illumina NovaSeq 6000. TCRdb's own reprocessing of the public reads used fastp at Q25 and MiXCR and kept productive beta chains. One record per CDR3 amino acid sequence lists the most common genes and DNA. In this sample the table shows around 390,000 distinct CDR3 sequences, approximately 15% of which occur a single time. In total, the top ten clones hold 20% to 25% of the sample. Material for sequencing was PBMCs or a T cell subset sorted from them (not recorded which). The receptors here all came from a man aged 18 to 29 who had mild COVID-19 (a few samples of this study predate the infection). The sample titles of this study are shuffled in the database, so cell type and time point are left out; the donor was told from shared clones.

This clonotype was detected only a few times. The chain links TRBV9 to TRBJ2-7, with 8 bases fitting TRBD1. Germline CDR1 reads SGDLS; CDR2 reads YYNGEE. The CDR3 sequence is 15 residues long. V was clipped by 4 bases and J by 5 bases; unmatched bases: 11. The chain's CDR3 is CASSLRTGRIDEQYF. CDR3 nucleotide sequence: TGTGCCAGCAGCCTTAGGACAGGGCGGATCGACGAGCAGTACTTC.

The chain links TRBV6-5 to TRBJ2-7, with TRBD1 matching over 9 bases. The CDR3 loop spans 15 amino acids. Germline CDR1 reads MNHEY; CDR2 reads SVGAGI. V lost 4 bases to trimming and J lost 1 base; unmatched junction nucleotides: 5. The chain's CDR3 is CASSFPGQGSYEQYV. The CDR3 DNA sequence: TGTGCCAGCAGTTTCCCGGGACAGGGATCCTACGAGCAGTACGTC.

Only a few counts were recorded for this clonotype. This chain links TRBV12-3 or TRBV12-4 with TRBJ2-3; the match to TRBD1 covers 8 bases. The junction had 7 bases not matched to a gene; V was cut back by 5 bases and J by 3 bases. The CDR3 has 15 residues. CDR3 coding DNA: TGTGCCAGCAGTCAAGTCCAGGGGGCGACAGATACGCAGTATTTT. As protein: CASSQVQGATDTQYF.

This chain's CDR3 is CSVLASGSYNEQFF. The DNA of the CDR3 is TGCAGCGTTTTGGCTAGCGGGTCCTACAATGAGCAGTTCTTC. The rearrangement joins TRBV29-1 to TRBJ2-1; 8 nucleotides align to TRBD2. V was pared by 5 bases and J by 1 base, with 4 bases of the junction left unmatched. Germline CDR1 and CDR2: SQVTM and ANQGSEA. The CDR3 has 14 residues.

The J gene is TRBJ1-1, the V gene TRBV20-1, with TRBD1 matching 11 bases. Germline assignment: CDR1 DFQATT and CDR2 SNEGSKA (reference sequence). The CDR3 contains 14 residues. After removal of 6 bases from V and 5 bases from J, the junction contained 8 bases not matched to a gene. Here the CDR3 DNA reads TGCAGTGCCCCGGGACAGGGGGGGCGGACTGAAGCTTTCTTT. It specifies CSAPGQGGRTEAFF.

This clonotype was found a few times. This sequence joins TRBV6-1 and TRBJ2-3; D is uncertain. Per germline, CDR1 MNHNS and CDR2 SASEGT. Trimming took 6 bases from V and 10 from J, leaving 11 bases between them. The CDR3 covers 11 residues. In nucleotides, the CDR3 is TGTGCCAGCAGGGATCACAGTTCGCAGTATTTT. Protein sequence: CASRDHSSQYF.

This rearrangement joins TRBV30 to TRBJ2-3; perhaps TRBD2 as D (5 bases). In germline, CDR1 is GTSNPN, CDR2 SVGIG (reference sequence). The germline V and J ends were trimmed by 0 bases and 6 bases, with 10 bases remaining between them. The CDR3 spans 13 residues. Here the CDR3 DNA reads TGTGCCTGGAGTGTGTGGGGAGACGATACGCAGTATTTT. It specifies CAWSVWGDDTQYF.

The chain couples TRBV5-4 to TRBJ2-2; D may be TRBD1 (6 bases). V lost 3 bases to trimming and J lost 0 bases, with 9 bases between them. The CDR3 consists of 15 residues. Germline V gene data show CDR1 as SGHNT and CDR2 as YYREEE (reference sequence). DNA of the CDR3: TGTGCCAGCAGCTGGGGGCAGACGAACACCGGGGAGCTGTTTTTT. Amino acid sequence: CASSWGQTNTGELFF.

The chain joins TRBV6-1 to TRBJ1-6, with D maybe TRBD1 (5 bases). Germline V gene lookup returns CDR1 MNHNS and CDR2 SASEGT. This CDR3 has 14 amino acids. V dropped 7 bases and J dropped 6 bases, with 13 bases sitting between them. CDR3 nucleotides: TGTGCCAGCAACCCGAGACAGAGTAATTCACCCCTCCACTTT. Translation: CASNPRQSNSPLHF.

The rearrangement links TRBV7-3 to TRBJ2-2; the D gene is possibly TRBD2 (6 bases). Between the trimmed V and J ends, which lost 4 bases and 9 bases, there was a span of 15 bases. Germline CDR1 reads SGHTA; CDR2 reads FQGTGA. The CDR3 sequence is 14 residues long. CDR3 DNA: TGTGCCAGCAGCTCCCGACTAGGAGGCAGGGAGCTGTTTTTT. It specifies CASSSRLGGRELFF.

The chain combines TRBV7-2 with TRBJ1-6; tentatively, D is TRBD1 (5 bases). The CDR3 runs 16 residues. V was shortened by 8 bases and J by 0 bases, with 14 bases between the two germline ends. Germline assignment: CDR1 SGHTA and CDR2 FQGNSA. The CDR3 sequence is CASGLGGSSYNSPLHF. The CDR3, as DNA: TGTGCCAGCGGACTTGGGGGAAGCTCCTATAATTCACCCCTCCACTTT.

This sequence joins TRBV7-2 and TRBJ2-7, with D maybe TRBD2 (5 bases). CDR3 length: 13 amino acids. Trimming shortened V by 8 bases and J by 0 bases, and 11 bases separated the two germline ends. Germline V gene data show CDR1 as SGHTA and CDR2 as FQGNSA. The CDR3 reads CASGLYFSYEQYF. DNA of the CDR3: TGTGCCAGCGGACTTTACTTCTCCTACGAGCAGTACTTC.

The gene calls are TRBV9 and TRBJ2-2, with D possibly being TRBD2 (5 bases). Germline values: CDR1 SGDLS, CDR2 YYNGEE. CDR3 length equals 16 residues. V lost 0 bases, J lost 0 bases, and 9 bases lay in between. The CDR3 spells CASSVGAGANTGELFF. DNA of the CDR3: TGTGCCAGCAGCGTAGGTGCGGGCGCGAACACCGGGGAGCTGTTTTTT.

The chain is built from TRBV4-1 and TRBJ2-5, with D possibly matching TRBD2 (6 bases). V lost 9 bases to trimming and J lost 2 bases, with 19 bases between them. CDR3 length: 15 amino acids. Germline loops: CDR1 MGHRA, CDR2 YSYEKL. The CDR3 loop is CARTSLRDGQETQYF. Written as DNA, the CDR3 is TGCGCCAGGACCAGCCTGCGGGACGGGCAAGAGACCCAGTACTTC.

This clonotype was detected only a few times. The gene calls are TRBV6-6 and TRBJ2-1; 7 bases align to TRBD1. Germline V gene sequence: CDR1 MNHNY, CDR2 SVGAGI (reference sequence). Germline trimming cut 5 bases from V and 2 bases from J; bases unmatched to any gene: 9. This CDR3 region has 16 residues. CDR3 nucleotide sequence: TGTGCCAGCAGTAAACCCGGGCAGGGGGCCTACAATGAGCAGTTCTTC. Encoded protein: CASSKPGQGAYNEQFF.

This clonotype was seen repeatedly, ten times or more. The gene calls are TRBV4-1 and TRBJ2-1; D may be TRBD1 or TRBD2 (5 bases each). This CDR3 region has 13 residues. V lost 1 base and J lost 10, with 11 bases in between. Germline lookup yields CDR1 MGHRA and CDR2 YSYEKL. CDR3 in DNA: TGCGCCAGCAGCCAAGTCATACGGGACGAGCAGTTCTTC. Protein product: CASSQVIRDEQFF.

A few counts support this clonotype. The chain employs TRBV25-1 and TRBJ2-5; 8 bases are a match to TRBD2. CDR3 length: 14 residues. Germline V gene sequence: CDR1 MGHDK, CDR2 SYGVNS. Unmatched junction bases numbered 8, after V lost 8 bases and J lost 3 bases. In nucleotides, the CDR3 is TGTGCCAGCCGCTGGGGAGCGGGGGAAGAGACCCAGTACTTC. Translated, it gives CASRWGAGEETQYF.